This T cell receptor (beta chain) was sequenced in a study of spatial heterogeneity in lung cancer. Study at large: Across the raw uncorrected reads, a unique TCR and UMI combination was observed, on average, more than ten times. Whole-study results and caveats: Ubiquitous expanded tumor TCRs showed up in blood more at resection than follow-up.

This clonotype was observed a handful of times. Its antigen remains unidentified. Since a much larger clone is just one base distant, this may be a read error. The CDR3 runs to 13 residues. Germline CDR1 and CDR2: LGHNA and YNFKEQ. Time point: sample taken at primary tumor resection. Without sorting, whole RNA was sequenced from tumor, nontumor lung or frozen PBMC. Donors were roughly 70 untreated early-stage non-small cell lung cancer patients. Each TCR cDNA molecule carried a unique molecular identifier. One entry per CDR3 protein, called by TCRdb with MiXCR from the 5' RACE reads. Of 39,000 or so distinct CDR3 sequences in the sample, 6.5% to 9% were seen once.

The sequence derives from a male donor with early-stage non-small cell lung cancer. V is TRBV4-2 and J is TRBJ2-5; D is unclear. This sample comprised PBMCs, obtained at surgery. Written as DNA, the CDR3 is TGTGTCAGCAGCCAAAACTTGCAAGAGACCCAGTACTTC. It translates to CVSSQNLQETQYF.